One sample yielded the 7 T cell receptor beta chains listed below, sequenced in a study of CD8+CD57+ T cells in acquired aplastic anemia (dated by TCRdb to 2016 to 2019). Patients chosen for sequencing had shown expansion of CD8+CD57+ cells by flow cytometry. The instrument given in TCRdb is Illumina HiSeq 2000. Genomic DNA served as template for TCR beta VDJ combination and CDR3 sequence profiling. Using fastp at Q25 and MiXCR, TCRdb reprocessed the public reads and kept productive beta chains. All rows with the same CDR3 protein become a single entry with the most common DNA and genes. The sample table records some 170,000 distinct CDR3 sequences; roughly 43% of these occur just once. The ten largest make up around 1.1% of the sample. Specimen: sorted CD4+, CD8+, or CD8+CD57+ T cells (not recorded which) from PBMCs. These receptors all stem from a human donor with aplastic anemia.

This clonotype occurred many times. The chain links TRBV11-2 to TRBJ2-7; perhaps TRBD1 as D (7 bases). This CDR3 region has 15 residues. The V end lost 5 bases, the J end lost 3 bases, and 17 bases lay between the germline ends. In germline, CDR1 is SGHAT, CDR2 FQNNGV. In nucleotides, the CDR3 is TGTGCCAGCAGCCTGGCGGGGCAGGGGGGCTACGAGCAGTACTTC. Protein product: CASSLAGQGGYEQYF.

The chain links TRBV7-9 to TRBJ2-7; no definite D call. The ends were cut back, 6 bases at V and 3 bases at J, with 12 bases in the middle. This CDR3 is 13 amino acids long. The germline V gene has CDR1 SEHNR and CDR2 FQNEAQ (reference sequence). CDR3 DNA: TGTGCCAGCAGTCCCCAAGGTAACTACGAGCAGTACTTC. Residues: CASSPQGNYEQYF.

This chain links TRBV29-1 with TRBJ2-1, with D unresolved. The germline CDR1 and CDR2 sequences are SQVTM and ANQGSEA. With 4 bases removed from V and 4 bases from J, the gap between germline ends came to 8 bases. The CDR3 extends over 12 amino acids. CDR3 region: CSVGSLYNEQFF. The CDR3 DNA follows: TGCAGCGTTGGGAGCCTTTACAATGAGCAGTTCTTC.

This chain links TRBV10-3 with TRBJ2-3; D gene unclear. The CDR3 length is 12 residues. Germline assignment: CDR1 ENHRY and CDR2 SYGVKD. The V gene lost 3 bases and the J gene lost 3 bases, with 4 bases spanning the gap. This CDR3 is CAISDQTDTQYF. The CDR3 region has the DNA TGTGCCATCAGTGACCAAACAGATACGCAGTATTTT.

The chain has TRBV20-1 and TRBJ2-1; a possible D gene is TRBD2 (6 bases). From germline, CDR1 is DFQATT and CDR2 SNEGSKA (reference sequence). This CDR3 is built from 14 residues. Deletions cut 3 bases from V and 9 bases from J, with 18 bases between. CDR3 sequence: CSARDVLNGGEQFF. The CDR3 DNA follows: TGCAGTGCTAGGGATGTACTGAACGGGGGTGAGCAGTTCTTC.

This clonotype was seen just once. This chain connects TRBV2 to TRBJ1-6; tentative D call: TRBD1 (5 bases). Between the trimmed V and J ends, which lost 6 bases and 10 bases, there was a span of 13 bases. Looked up from germline, CDR1 is SNHLY and CDR2 is FYNNEI. This CDR3 is 13 amino acids long. The CDR3 spells CASRRGERSPLHF. The CDR3 DNA reads as TGTGCCAGCAGGAGGGGTGAGAGGTCACCCCTCCACTTT.

The V and J genes are TRBV7-8 and TRBJ1-2; D unresolved. Germline CDR1 reads SGHVS; CDR2 reads FQNEAQ. V lost 5 bases and J lost 0, with 13 bases in between. This CDR3 region has 15 residues. CDR3 nucleotide sequence: TGTGCCAGCAGCACCTGGACGGTCCCTAACTATGGCTACACCTTC. This sequence encodes CASSTWTVPNYGYTF.